The subject of this entry is one T cell receptor beta chain. This CDR3 has 16 amino acids. Germline-derived CDR1 and CDR2 are SGHTA and FQGTGA. Deletions cut 4 bases from V and 0 bases from J, with 15 bases between. This sample is drawn from a study of cytomegalovirus exposure and HLA in healthy donors. About the research overall: Unique TCRs from HLA-typed donors, 70 million to 85 million of them, were held in an early data release.

Vbeta (60) and Jbeta (13) primers were used in the PCR. The data were produced by immunoSEQ multiplex PCR, yet TCRdb's version contains in-frame clones alone and is incomplete. The data show about 80,000 clones, nearly 80% seen once. The receptor was isolated from a woman between 45 and 65 years old in good health and CMV-seropositive. The rearrangement joins TRBV7-3 to TRBJ1-1; D perhaps matches TRBD1 (6 bases). Sequencing was carried out using PBMCs. The DNA for the CDR3 is TGTGCCAGCAGCTCACAGGGCCTCACTATGAACACTGAAGCTTTCTTT. Amino acids: CASSSQGLTMNTEAFF.